This T cell receptor (beta chain) was sequenced during a study of breast tumors, draining lymph nodes, adjacent tissues. TCRdb redid the calling of the multiplex PCR reads with MiXCR, one entry per CDR3 protein. The repertoire consists of approximately 300,000 distinct CDR3 sequences, with roughly 30% occurring once and the leading ten covering about 1.2%. Germline V gives CDR1 MNHEY, CDR2 SVGEGT. This CDR3 has 16 amino acids. The lymph nodes were axillary draining lymph nodes from breast cancer patients. Study observations and caveats: Tumor repertoires ranked between lymph nodes and nontumor tissue in diversity, with V and J gene preferences.

Remarks on this clonotype: The antigen remains undetermined. Compared with germline, one end of the junction differs, possibly owing to a read error.

The sequencing sample was made of axillary lymph node tissue. This sequence joins TRBV6-2 or TRBV6-3 and TRBJ2-1; the match to TRBD2 covers 10 bases. This receptor was taken from a female donor with breast cancer. Some clones in this sample may be carry-over from other donors' samples. The CDR3 here is CASSSLLRTSGPEQLF. In DNA, the CDR3 is TGTGCCAGCAGTTCCCTTCTTAGGACTAGCGGACCTGAGCAGCTCTTC.